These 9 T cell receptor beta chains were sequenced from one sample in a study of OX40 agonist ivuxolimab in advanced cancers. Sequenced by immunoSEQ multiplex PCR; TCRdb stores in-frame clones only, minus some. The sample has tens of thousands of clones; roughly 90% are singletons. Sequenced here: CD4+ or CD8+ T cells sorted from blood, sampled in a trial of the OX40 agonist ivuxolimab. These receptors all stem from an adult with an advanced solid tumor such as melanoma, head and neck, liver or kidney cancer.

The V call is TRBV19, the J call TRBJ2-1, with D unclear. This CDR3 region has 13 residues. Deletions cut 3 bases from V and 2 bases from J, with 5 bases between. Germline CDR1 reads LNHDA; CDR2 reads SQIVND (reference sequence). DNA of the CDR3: TGTGCCAGTAGTATTCAGCCCTACAATGAGCAGTTCTTC. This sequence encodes CASSIQPYNEQFF.

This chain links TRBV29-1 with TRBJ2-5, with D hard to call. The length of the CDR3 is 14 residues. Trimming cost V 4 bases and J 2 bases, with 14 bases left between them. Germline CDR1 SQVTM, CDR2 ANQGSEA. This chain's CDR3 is CSVVGLMIQETQYF. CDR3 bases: TGCAGCGTTGTGGGTCTCATGATACAAGAGACCCAGTACTTC.

The CDR3 loop is CASSLGGTGNTIYF. The CDR3 region has the DNA TGCGCCAGCAGCCTGGGGGGAACTGGAAACACCATATATTTT. The genes are TRBV5-1 and TRBJ1-3; weak D call: TRBD1 (5 bases). Trimming shortened V by 4 bases and J by 2 bases, and 10 bases separated the two germline ends. The CDR3 contains 14 residues. Germline V gene data show CDR1 as SGHRS and CDR2 as YFSETQ.

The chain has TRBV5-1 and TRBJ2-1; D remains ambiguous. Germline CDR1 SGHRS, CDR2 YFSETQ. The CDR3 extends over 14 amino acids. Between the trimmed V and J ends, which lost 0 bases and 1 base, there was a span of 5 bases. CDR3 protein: CASSLGSSYNEQFF. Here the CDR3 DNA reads TGCGCCAGCAGCTTGGGCTCTTCCTACAATGAGCAGTTCTTC. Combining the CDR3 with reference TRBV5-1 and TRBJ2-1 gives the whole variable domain KAGVTQTPRYLIKTRGQQVTLSCSPISGHRSVSWYQQTPGQGLQFLFEYFSETQRNKGNFPGRFSGRQFSNSRSEMNVSTLELGDSALYLCASSLGSSYNEQFFGPGTRLTVL.

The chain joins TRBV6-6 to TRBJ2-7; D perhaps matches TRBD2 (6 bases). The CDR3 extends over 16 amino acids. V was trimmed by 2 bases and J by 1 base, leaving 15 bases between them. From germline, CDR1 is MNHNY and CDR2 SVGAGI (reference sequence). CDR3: CASSYGGGAGSYEQYF. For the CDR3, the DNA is TGTGCCAGCAGTTACGGAGGTGGGGCGGGGTCCTACGAGCAGTACTTC.

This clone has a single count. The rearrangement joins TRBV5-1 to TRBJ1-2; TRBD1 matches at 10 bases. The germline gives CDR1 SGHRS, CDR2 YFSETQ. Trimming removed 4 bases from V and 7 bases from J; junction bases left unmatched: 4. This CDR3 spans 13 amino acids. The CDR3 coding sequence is TGCGCCAGCAGCGGGACAGGGGTTCGTGGCTACACCTTC. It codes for CASSGTGVRGYTF.

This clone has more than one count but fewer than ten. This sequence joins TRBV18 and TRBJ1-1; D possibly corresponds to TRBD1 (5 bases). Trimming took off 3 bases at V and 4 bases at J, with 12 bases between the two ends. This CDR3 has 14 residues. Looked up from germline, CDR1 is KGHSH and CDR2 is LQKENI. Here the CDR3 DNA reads TGTGCCAGCTCACCTCGGGACGATGGCACTGAAGCTTTCTTT. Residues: CASSPRDDGTEAFF.

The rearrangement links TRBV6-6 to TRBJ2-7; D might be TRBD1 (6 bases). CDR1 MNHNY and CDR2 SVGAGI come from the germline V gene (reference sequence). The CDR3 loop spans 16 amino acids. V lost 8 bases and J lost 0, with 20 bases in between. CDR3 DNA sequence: TGTGCCAGCCGGCAGTCCCACAGGGACACCTCCTACGAGCAGTACTTC. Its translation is CASRQSHRDTSYEQYF.

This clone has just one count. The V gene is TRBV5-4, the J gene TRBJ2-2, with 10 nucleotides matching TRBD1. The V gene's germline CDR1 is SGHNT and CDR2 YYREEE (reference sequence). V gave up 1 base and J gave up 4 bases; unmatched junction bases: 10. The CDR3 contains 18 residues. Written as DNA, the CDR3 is TGTGCCAGCAGCTTGAGTGGACAGGGGGGAGCAGGCACCGGGGAGCTGTTTTTT. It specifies CASSLSGQGGAGTGELFF. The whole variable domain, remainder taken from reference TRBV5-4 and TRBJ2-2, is ETGVTQSPTHLIKTRGQQVTLRCSSQSGHNTVSWYQQALGQGPQFIFQYYREEENGRGNFPPRFSGLQFPNYSSELNVNALELDDSALYLCASSLSGQGGAGTGELFFGEGSRLTVL.